This T cell receptor beta chain originates from a study of shared clonotypes between healthy human individuals. Study-wide results and limits: Among a few donors, roughly 5% of naive CD4 clonotypes were found in common. Generation probabilities were higher for clonotypes shared across all four sorted-subset donors than for unshared ones.

Original methodology: Sequence data from immunoSEQ were junction-only and lacked quality scores; consequently, filtering differed. Profiling relied on immunoSEQ multiplex PCR, and the TCRdb table lists in-frame clones only, not all of them. That table gives V, J and clone size, and the DNA gave D and trimming. This sample yields about 1 million clones, of which under 80% are seen a single time; about 1.5% belongs to the top ten. On this clone itself: What it binds is not known.

Germline CDR1 and CDR2: SGHTA and FQGNSA. CDR3 length equals 14 residues. V shed 6 bases and J 7 bases; nucleotides not matched to a gene: 6. Donors, healthy HIV-negative adults, lacked recent acute infections or vaccinations. The V call is TRBV7-2, the J call TRBJ1-2, with 12 bases aligning to TRBD1. The specimen sequenced was memory CD4+ T cells sorted from blood. The subset here: CD45RA-negative fraction. The TCR was taken from a man aged 18-30 years in good health. The CDR3 region has the DNA TGTGCCAGCAGTCCGGGACAGGGGGCCGCTGGCTACACCTTC. This translates into CASSPGQGAAGYTF.